A single sample gave rise to the 20 T cell receptor beta chains below, sequenced in a study of PD-1 blockade in classical Hodgkin lymphoma. All patients relapsed after autologous stem cell transplantation, and brentuximab vedotin exposure varied. Clones were sequenced by immunoSEQ multiplex PCR, and TCRdb holds only the in-frame ones, with some missing. The data show 25,000 to 40,000 clones, with approximately 85% seen just once and approximately 35% held by the top ten. The sample consisted of peripheral blood mononuclear cells (PBMCs), taken at baseline. The receptors stem from a human donor with classical Hodgkin lymphoma.

The V call is TRBV11-1, the J call TRBJ2-7; tentative D call: TRBD1 (5 bases). Trimming cost V 0 bases and J 2 bases, with 8 bases left between them. The CDR3 length is 14 residues. Germline CDR1 is SGHAT and CDR2 is FQDESV (reference sequence). The CDR3 region is CASSLAEGAYEQYF. The CDR3 DNA reads TGTGCCAGCAGCTTAGCGGAAGGGGCCTACGAGCAGTACTTC. The full variable domain, in which reference TRBV11-1 and TRBJ2-7 provide the parts outside the CDR3, is EAEVAQSPRYKITEKSQAVAFWCDPISGHATLYWYRQILGQGPELLVQFQDESVVDDSQLPKDRFSAERLKGVDSTLKIQPAELGDSAMYLCASSLAEGAYEQYFGPGTRLTVT.

The chain recombines TRBV11-2 with TRBJ2-3; 9 bases are shared with TRBD2. Losses at the gene ends were 6 bases for V and 3 bases for J; bases not matched to a gene: 7. CDR1 and CDR2 from the germline V gene are SGHAT and FQNNGV. The CDR3 length is 15 residues. This chain's CDR3 is CASRPSGGPTDTQYF. CDR3 coding DNA: TGTGCCAGCAGACCCAGCGGGGGGCCTACAGATACGCAGTATTTT.

This chain connects TRBV18 to TRBJ1-2, with a weak D call TRBD1 (6 bases). This CDR3 comprises 14 residues. The germline V and J ends were trimmed by 3 bases and 3 bases, with 11 bases remaining between them. CDR1 is KGHSH and CDR2 is LQKENI in the germline V gene. The CDR3 here is CASSPDRSHYGYTF. The DNA of the CDR3 is TGTGCCAGCTCACCGGACAGATCACACTATGGCTACACCTTC.

The rearrangement uses TRBV27 and TRBJ1-2; D remains ambiguous. The CDR3 consists of 13 residues. The ends were cut back, 4 bases at V and 4 bases at J, with 10 bases in the middle. Germline CDR1 MNHEY, CDR2 SMNVEV (reference sequence). Here the CDR3 reads CASSYGPRYGYTF. The DNA for the CDR3 is TGTGCCAGCAGTTATGGGCCTCGCTATGGCTACACCTTC.

This clone was counted a few times. The chain's CDR3 is CASSQDLSPRPYEQYF. DNA of the CDR3: TGCGCCAGCAGCCAAGATTTGTCCCCGAGGCCCTACGAGCAGTACTTC. V is TRBV4-3 and J is TRBJ2-7; D gene unclear. Germline V gene sequence: CDR1 LGHNA, CDR2 YSLEER. Trimming cost V 0 bases and J 2 bases, with 14 bases left between them. The CDR3 covers 16 residues.

The rearrangement joins TRBV15 to TRBJ2-1; 10 bases agree with TRBD2. The V gene end was trimmed by 5 bases and the J gene end by 10 bases; junction bases not matched to a gene: 11. This CDR3 has 15 amino acids. The germline gives CDR1 LNHNV, CDR2 YYDKDF (reference sequence). The CDR3, as DNA: TGTGCCACCAGCCCTCGGGCTAGCGGGGGTTTGGAGCAGTTCTTC. Translation gives CATSPRASGGLEQFF.

The CDR3 region has the DNA TGTGCCAGCAGCTTAGAGGGGGGCACTGAAGCTTTCTTT. As protein: CASSLEGGTEAFF. The rearrangement joins TRBV7-9 to TRBJ1-1, with D maybe TRBD1 (6 bases). The V end was cut by 1 base, the J end by 4 bases, with 7 bases between. The CDR3 spans 13 residues. The germline V gene encodes CDR1 SEHNR and CDR2 FQNEAQ (reference sequence). The variable domain in full, completed from reference TRBV7-9 and TRBJ1-1, reads DTGVSQNPRHKITKRGQNVTFRCDPISEHNRLYWYRQTLGQGPEFLTYFQNEAQLEKSRLLSDRFSAERPKGSFSTLEIQRTEQGDSAMYLCASSLEGGTEAFFGQGTRLTVV.

This clone was recorded only once. The chain joins TRBV7-2 to TRBJ1-1, with D uncertain. From germline, CDR1 is SGHTA and CDR2 FQGNSA. With 5 bases removed from V and 3 bases from J, the gap between germline ends came to 10 bases. The CDR3 is 13 residues long. The CDR3 sequence is CASSRNSDTEAFF. Here the CDR3 DNA reads TGTGCCAGCAGCCGGAACTCGGACACTGAAGCTTTCTTT.

The sample holds a few counts of this clone. The chain has TRBV7-9 and TRBJ1-6; TRBD1 might be the D (5 bases). CDR1 and CDR2 (germline): SEHNR, FQNEAQ (reference sequence). V gave up 4 bases and J gave up 8 bases, with 15 bases separating them. The CDR3 sequence is 15 residues long. The CDR3 is CASSSVGQGHSPLHF. CDR3 coding DNA: TGTGCCAGCAGCTCCGTTGGGCAGGGTCATTCACCCCTCCACTTT.

The gene calls are TRBV27 and TRBJ2-7; TRBD1 matches at 10 bases. The CDR3 length is 16 residues. Looked up from germline, CDR1 is MNHEY and CDR2 is SMNVEV (reference sequence). The junction had 12 bases not matched to a gene; V was cut back by 6 bases and J by 4 bases. CDR3 sequence reads: CASSPGPGQGTYEQYF. DNA of the CDR3: TGTGCCAGCAGCCCGGGACCGGGACAGGGGACATACGAGCAGTACTTC.

This chain joins TRBV7-2 and TRBJ1-2; TRBD1 matches at 10 bases. Germline loops: CDR1 SGHTA, CDR2 FQGNSA. The junction had 5 bases not matched to a gene; V was cut back by 5 bases and J by 5 bases. This CDR3 is built from 14 residues. CDR3 residues: CASSTGQGEYGYTF. The CDR3 region has the DNA TGTGCCAGCAGCACCGGACAGGGGGAATATGGCTACACCTTC.

The rearrangement joins TRBV6-5 to TRBJ2-7; no firm D call. The CDR3 is made up of 11 amino acids. Germline-derived CDR1 and CDR2 are MNHEY and SVGAGI. Trimming took 4 bases from V and 7 from J, leaving 8 bases between them. In DNA, the CDR3 is TGTGCCAGCAGTTCGATGTCAGAGCAGTACTTC. This gives the protein CASSSMSEQYF.

In its sample, this clone was seen once. The rearrangement uses TRBV10-3 and TRBJ2-5, with TRBD1 matching over 7 bases. Germline-derived CDR1 and CDR2 are ENHRY and SYGVKD. This CDR3 contains 13 residues. V was clipped by 4 bases and J by 2 bases; unmatched bases: 1. The CDR3 DNA follows: TGTGCCATCAGTGGGGGACAGCAAGAGACCCAGTACTTC. This sequence encodes CAISGGQQETQYF.

This chain connects TRBV27 to TRBJ2-1, with D perhaps matching TRBD2 (6 bases). The CDR3 length is 14 residues. Trimming cost V 3 bases and J 4 bases, with 10 bases left between them. Germline CDR1 is MNHEY and CDR2 is SMNVEV (reference sequence). CDR3 amino acids: CASSLRGDYNEQFF. The CDR3 bases are TGTGCCAGCAGTTTGCGGGGTGATTACAATGAGCAGTTCTTC.

This chain uses TRBV13 with TRBJ1-1; D is perhaps TRBD1 (5 bases). Germline values: CDR1 PRHDT, CDR2 FYEKMQ (reference sequence). Trimming removed 7 bases at V and 1 base at J, with 13 bases between. This CDR3 spans 14 amino acids. For the CDR3, the DNA is TGTGCCAGCAACCCCCGGGGCACGAACACTGAAGCTTTCTTT. Residues: CASNPRGTNTEAFF.

V is TRBV28 and J is TRBJ2-7, with TRBD1 matching over 10 bases. The CDR3 loop spans 14 amino acids. Germline CDR1 is MDHEN and CDR2 is SYDVKM. Losses at the gene ends were 5 bases for V and 6 bases for J; bases not matched to a gene: 7. This CDR3 is CASSPGTGALEQYF. The CDR3 nucleotides are TGTGCCAGCAGTCCCGGGACAGGGGCCCTCGAGCAGTACTTC.

The chain employs TRBV30 and TRBJ1-2; no clear D gene. The CDR3 spans 12 residues. Deletions cut 0 bases from V and 5 bases from J, with 7 bases between. CDR1 is GTSNPN and CDR2 is SVGIG in the germline V gene (reference sequence). For the CDR3, the DNA is TGTGCCTGGAGTGTATCGACGTATGGCTACACCTTC. Protein sequence: CAWSVSTYGYTF. The full variable domain, in which reference TRBV30 and TRBJ1-2 provide the parts outside the CDR3, is SQTIHQWPATLVQPVGSPLSLECTVEGTSNPNLYWYRQAAGRGLQLLFYSVGIGQISSEVPQNLSASRPQDRQFILSSKKLLLSDSGFYLCAWSVSTYGYTFGSGTRLTVV.

V is TRBV7-2 and J is TRBJ1-1; D is unresolved. Germline CDR1 reads SGHTA; CDR2 reads FQGNSA. V gave up 8 bases and J gave up 0 bases, with 7 bases separating them. This CDR3 comprises 12 residues. CDR3 bases: TGTGCCAGCCGTCTTTTGAACACTGAAGCTTTCTTT. Translation gives CASRLLNTEAFF.

The chain joins TRBV7-8 to TRBJ2-7; D perhaps matches TRBD2 (5 bases). CDR3 length equals 15 residues. V lost 0 bases, J lost 0 bases, and 9 bases lay in between. Germline CDR1 and CDR2: SGHVS and FQNEAQ. The CDR3 DNA is TGTGCCAGCAGCTTAGCGGAGGTCTTCTCCTACGAGCAGTACTTC. It specifies CASSLAEVFSYEQYF.

This clone was counted only a few times. The CDR3 reads CASSLPYGAPSGGNIQYF. CDR3 nucleotides: TGTGCCAGCAGCCTTCCTTATGGGGCCCCTAGCGGGGGAAACATTCAGTACTTC. The J gene is TRBJ2-4, the V gene TRBV7-3; TRBD2 matches at 10 bases. The CDR3 is 18 amino acids. The trim removed 5 bases at V and 6 bases at J, leaving 16 bases unmatched. Germline V CDR1 and CDR2: SGHTA, FQGTGA.